This entry describes one T cell receptor (beta chain). The sample comes from a study of blood T cell repertoires in COVID-19. As for the study in general: Specimens from acute and convalescent COVID-19 originated in the United States, Italy and Spain. Sources were T cells, B-cell-depleted T cells, or PBMCs; the material itself was cDNA or gDNA.

Methods used by the authors: For nucleated cells, counts were estimated from reference gene primer amplification. Sequencing used immunoSEQ multiplex PCR; TCRdb keeps in-frame clones, though not all of them. Clonal size and the V and J genes are those of that table, whereas D and trimming came from the DNA. Of roughly 410,000 clones in the sample, around 87% were seen once. Losses at the gene ends were 6 bases for V and 7 bases for J; bases not matched to a gene: 7. The CDR3 runs to 14 residues. Germline V CDR1 and CDR2: SGHRS, YFSETQ. The rearrangement links TRBV5-1 to TRBJ1-4; 9 nucleotides align to TRBD1. The sequence came from a woman aged 55 to 70 with COVID-19, enrolled during active disease. The sequenced sample consisted of peripheral blood. The CDR3 nucleotides are TGCGCCAGCAAAACAGGGGGCGTCAGTGAAAAACTGTTTTTT. Translation: CASKTGGVSEKLFF. The whole variable domain, remainder taken from reference TRBV5-1 and TRBJ1-4, is KAGVTQTPRYLIKTRGQQVTLSCSPISGHRSVSWYQQTPGQGLQFLFEYFSETQRNKGNFPGRFSGRQFSNSRSEMNVSTLELGDSALYLCASKTGGVSEKLFFGSGTQLSVL.